The rows below give T cell receptor beta chains drawn from one sample of a study of blood T cells in healthy people across ages. TCRdb analysed the 5' RACE reads with MiXCR anew, one entry per CDR3 protein. The profile covers 660,000 or so distinct CDR3 sequences, with roughly 50% appearing a single time and over 30% taken by the ten largest. The specimen was blood. The receptors originated from a man aged 55-75 years in good health. Each CDR3 is given with its conserved first and last residue. Clone size is shown for a subset of rows, as once, few, many or a class of expanded clone.

cdr3_aa | j_call | clone_size | v_call
CASSQGSVGGGYTF | TRBJ1-2 | - | TRBV3-1
CASSWGGAETQYF | TRBJ2-5 | - | TRBV28
CASSLQSEAFF | TRBJ1-1 | - | TRBV13
CASSYRDPGANIQYF | TRBJ2-4 | once | TRBV6-5
CASSSWGDVRTYEQYF | TRBJ2-7 | few | TRBV6-2/TRBV6-3
CASSFPTGRNQPQHF | TRBJ1-5 | - | TRBV28
CASRNRDEQYF | TRBJ2-7 | - | TRBV6-5
CASSGIGTYEQYF | - | - | TRBV5-5
CASSQDRGTAAQNQPQHF | TRBJ1-5 | - | TRBV4-1
CASSQDMGITQGRETEAFF | TRBJ1-1 | - | TRBV3-1
CASSPSGEWETQYF | - | - | TRBV11-3
CASSGPGPRSGEQFF | TRBJ2-1 | - | TRBV6-6
CASSNDPQETQYF | TRBJ2-5 | once | TRBV9
CASSLSGGTYNEQFF | TRBJ2-1 | few | TRBV7-2
CASIPPGQEYGYTF | TRBJ1-2 | - | TRBV6-2/TRBV6-3
CSARGQNQPQHF | TRBJ1-5 | - | TRBV20-1
CASSLRDRFNGYTF | TRBJ1-2 | - | TRBV12-3/TRBV12-4
CSARDLGGPNEQFF | TRBJ2-1 | - | TRBV20-1
CSAGQGLRETQYF | TRBJ2-5 | - | TRBV20-1
CASSQDLGYKQYF | TRBJ2-5 | - | TRBV4-3
CASSQEGQSYNEQFF | TRBJ2-1 | - | TRBV4-1
CSAPSPSGGADTQYF | TRBJ2-3 | - | TRBV20-1
CASSVQGLNTEAFF | TRBJ1-1 | - | TRBV18
CASSPGQGVKNIQYF | TRBJ2-4 | - | TRBV11-2
CASSGMILATNEQFF | TRBJ2-1 | - | TRBV25-1
CASSQTGLGTGELFF | TRBJ2-2 | - | TRBV5-1